The 23 T cell receptor beta chains given below trace back to one sample, sequenced in a study of CD8 T cells in ankylosing spondylitis. The study, taken as a whole, reports: Seemingly distinctive of ankylosing spondylitis blood was a TCR beta motif formed by eight highly homologous variants.

TCRdb ran MiXCR on the 5' RACE reads and lists one entry per CDR3 protein. The table lists 700,000 to 850,000 distinct CDR3 sequences, roughly 12% of them singletons. These receptors' antigens are unknown. The sequenced material came from blood, either unsorted or a sorted T cell fraction (not recorded which). The origin of the receptors is a male donor with ankylosing spondylitis.

This clonotype is a singleton in its sample. The chain joins TRBV7-8 to TRBJ1-1; TRBD1 matches 11 bases. The CDR3 loop spans 16 amino acids. With V trimmed by 5 bases and J by 4 bases, 9 bases remained unmatched. Germline CDR1 and CDR2: SGHVS and FQNEAQ. The CDR3 spells CASSVGTGGTGTEAFF. As DNA, the CDR3 is TGTGCCAGCAGCGTCGGGACAGGGGGGACGGGCACTGAAGCTTTCTTT.

The rearrangement uses TRBV6-1 and TRBJ1-1, with D unresolved. This CDR3 has 13 amino acids. Germline V gene lookup returns CDR1 MNHNS and CDR2 SASEGT. V gave up 0 bases and J gave up 10 bases, with 12 bases separating them. CDR3 sequence: CASSEAHGLRAFF. The CDR3 nucleotides are TGTGCCAGCAGTGAAGCTCACGGCCTGCGAGCTTTCTTT.

This clonotype showed up just a few times. V usage is TRBV15 and J usage is TRBJ2-7; D is perhaps TRBD1 (5 bases). This CDR3 region has 16 residues. The V gene's germline CDR1 is LNHNV and CDR2 YYDKDF (reference sequence). V lost 0 bases and J 2 bases, leaving 14 bases between the germline ends. The CDR3 nucleotides read TGTGCCACCAGCAGAGATTTAGACAGTAGACCCTACGAGCAGTACTTC. It yields the protein CATSRDLDSRPYEQYF.

This clonotype was seen only a few times. This CDR3 is CASSYISGANVLTF. In nucleotides, the CDR3 is TGTGCCAGCAGCTACATCTCTGGGGCCAACGTCCTGACTTTC. The V and J genes are TRBV7-2 and TRBJ2-6; D is unclear. The germline gives CDR1 SGHTA, CDR2 FQGNSA. CDR3 length: 14 amino acids. Trimming removed 4 bases from V and 0 bases from J, with 4 bases in between.

The table lists this clonotype with many counts. This chain connects TRBV12-3 or TRBV12-4 to TRBJ2-2; D perhaps matches TRBD1 (6 bases). The CDR3 loop spans 14 amino acids. Deletions cut 7 bases from V and 4 bases from J, with 13 bases between. As DNA, the CDR3 is TGTGCCAGCACCCTGACAGGAGCCACCGGGGAGCTGTTTTTT. As protein: CASTLTGATGELFF.

This clonotype was found a few times. J is TRBJ2-5 and V is TRBV29-1; TRBD1 might be the D (6 bases). The V gene's germline CDR1 is SQVTM and CDR2 ANQGSEA. Trimming cost V 6 bases and J 5 bases, with 19 bases left between them. The CDR3 has 14 residues. The CDR3: CSVRLTGYTETQYF. CDR3 sequence (DNA): TGCAGCGTAAGACTCACAGGGTATACGGAGACCCAGTACTTC. Variable domain in full (rest from reference TRBV29-1 and TRBJ2-5): SAVISQKPSRDICQRGTSLTIQCQVDSQVTMMFWYRQQPGQSLTLIATANQGSEATYESGFVIDKFPISRPNLTFSTLTVSNMSPEDSSIYLCSVRLTGYTETQYFGPGTRLLVL.

This clonotype occurred many times. The chain has TRBV20-1 and TRBJ1-2; 7 bases align to TRBD1. The CDR3 consists of 13 residues. The ends lost 6 bases at V and 7 bases at J; junction bases unmatched: 11. The germline gives CDR1 DFQATT, CDR2 SNEGSKA (reference sequence). The CDR3 bases are TGCAGTGCCAGGGGGGGCCTGGGTTTTGGCTACACCTTC. Protein sequence: CSARGGLGFGYTF.

This clonotype was seen a handful of times. The rearrangement uses TRBV20-1 and TRBJ2-1; perhaps TRBD1 as D (6 bases). The CDR3 runs 14 residues. The germline CDR1 and CDR2 sequences are DFQATT and SNEGSKA (reference sequence). V lost 2 bases and J lost 2, with 10 bases in between. The CDR3 loop is CSARQGTTYNEQFF. The CDR3 coding sequence is TGCAGTGCTAGACAGGGGACGACCTACAATGAGCAGTTCTTC.

This chain joins TRBV6-5 and TRBJ1-1; 7 bases are shared with TRBD1. Germline lookup yields CDR1 MNHEY and CDR2 SVGAGI. This CDR3 contains 12 residues. Trimming removed 5 bases from V and 12 bases from J; junction bases left unmatched: 9. The CDR3 region has the DNA TGTGCCAGCAGTAGGGACAGTAGTAGGCCTTTCTTT. This sequence encodes CASSRDSSRPFF.

This clonotype came up a few times. The chain has TRBV12-3 or TRBV12-4 and TRBJ2-1; 9 positions agree with TRBD2. The CDR3 is made up of 15 amino acids. Germline trimming cut 6 bases from V and 2 bases from J; bases unmatched to any gene: 5. In DNA, the CDR3 is TGTGCCAGCAGCGTAACTAGCGGGCCCTACAATGAGCAGTTCTTC. This encodes CASSVTSGPYNEQFF.

The V gene is TRBV20-1, the J gene TRBJ2-2; D not resolved. This CDR3 contains 11 residues. Germline loops: CDR1 DFQATT, CDR2 SNEGSKA (reference sequence). The germline V and J ends were trimmed by 3 bases and 6 bases, with 5 bases remaining between them. CDR3 DNA: TGCAGTGCTAGGCCCCCCGGGGAGCTGTTTTTT. This sequence encodes CSARPPGELFF.

This clonotype has a handful of counts. The rearrangement joins TRBV29-1 to TRBJ1-2; 9 bases are a match to TRBD1. CDR1 is SQVTM and CDR2 is ANQGSEA in the germline V gene. The CDR3 consists of 14 residues. Unmatched junction bases numbered 10, after V lost 3 bases and J lost 8 bases. The CDR3 region has the DNA TGCAGCGTTGACCCAGGGACAGGGACGGACGGCTACACCTTC. The encoded protein is CSVDPGTGTDGYTF.

This chain connects TRBV12-3 or TRBV12-4 to TRBJ2-3; D tentatively fits TRBD1 or TRBD2 (5 bases each). The V end lost 6 bases, the J end lost 5 bases, and 12 bases lay between the germline ends. The CDR3 consists of 13 residues. The CDR3 DNA reads as TGTGCCAGCAGCAACCGGGACGGAGATACGCAGTATTTT. It yields the protein CASSNRDGDTQYF.

This chain connects TRBV20-1 to TRBJ2-5; TRBD1 aligns across 9 bases. CDR3 length: 16 residues. Unmatched junction bases numbered 14, after V lost 5 bases and J lost 4 bases. Germline CDR1 and CDR2: DFQATT and SNEGSKA (reference sequence). This CDR3 reads CSAQGTGSFLGETQYF. CDR3 coding DNA: TGCAGTGCTCAGGGGACAGGGAGTTTTCTGGGAGAGACCCAGTACTTC.

This clonotype has only a few counts. This sequence joins TRBV11-2 and TRBJ2-7; D is unresolved. The germline V gene encodes CDR1 SGHAT and CDR2 FQNNGV. CDR3 length equals 15 residues. V shed 1 base and J shed 0 bases, with 10 bases lying between them. DNA of the CDR3: TGTGCCAGCAGCTTAGTACCTAAGGGCTCCTACGAGCAGTACTTC. Translating gives CASSLVPKGSYEQYF.

This clonotype was counted between two and nine times. The V call is TRBV12-5, the J call TRBJ2-5, with TRBD2 matching 15 bases. Germline lookup yields CDR1 LGHNT and CDR2 FRNRAP. The CDR3 loop spans 19 amino acids. The V gene end was trimmed by 4 bases and the J gene end by 4 bases; junction bases not matched to a gene: 13. CDR3: CASGSSGLAGGRGRETQYF. CDR3 DNA sequence: TGTGCTAGTGGTTCCTCGGGACTAGCGGGAGGTAGGGGGCGAGAGACCCAGTACTTC.

The J gene is TRBJ2-5, the V gene TRBV5-6, with D perhaps TRBD1 (6 bases). Germline CDR1 reads SGHDT; CDR2 reads YYEEEE. Trimming removed 4 bases at V and 1 base at J, with 14 bases between. The length of the CDR3 is 15 residues. The CDR3 DNA is TGTGCCAGCAGCGGGAACAGGGCCGGCCAAGAGACCCAGTACTTC. This gives the protein CASSGNRAGQETQYF.

The chain recombines TRBV5-1 with TRBJ1-5; D perhaps matches TRBD1 (5 bases). CDR3 size: 14 residues. Trimming removed 4 bases from V and 9 bases from J, with 17 bases in between. From germline, CDR1 is SGHRS and CDR2 YFSETQ. The CDR3 spells CASSPGGGRLPQHF. For the CDR3, the DNA is TGCGCCAGCAGCCCGGGGGGGGGAAGGCTGCCCCAGCATTTT.

The chain carries TRBV28 and TRBJ1-1; 8 bases are shared with TRBD1. This CDR3 has 13 residues. Germline-derived CDR1 and CDR2 are MDHEN and SYDVKM. The V gene end was trimmed by 5 bases and the J gene end by 10 bases; junction bases not matched to a gene: 9. This CDR3 reads CASSSGTGSRAFF. The CDR3 nucleotides read TGTGCCAGCAGTAGCGGGACAGGTTCCCGAGCTTTCTTT. Full variable domain (rest looked up from reference TRBV28 and TRBJ1-1): DVKVTQSSRYLVKRTGEKVFLECVQDMDHENMFWYRQDPGLGLRLIYFSYDVKMKEKGDIPEGYSVSREKKERFSLILESASTNQTSMYLCASSSGTGSRAFFGQGTRLTVV.

The gene calls are TRBV15 and TRBJ1-4; D possibly corresponds to TRBD1 (6 bases). V lost 3 bases and J 0 bases, leaving 20 bases between the germline ends. CDR1 and CDR2 from the germline V gene are LNHNV and YYDKDF (reference sequence). The CDR3 has 19 amino acids. CDR3 bases: TGTGCCACCAGCAGCCTAGGGACACCAGACCCAGCAACTAATGAAAAACTGTTTTTT. As protein: CATSSLGTPDPATNEKLFF.

This rearrangement joins TRBV20-1 to TRBJ2-1, with TRBD2 matching 10 bases. Looked up from germline, CDR1 is DFQATT and CDR2 is SNEGSKA (reference sequence). V lost 3 bases to trimming and J lost 2 bases; unmatched junction nucleotides: 4. This CDR3 comprises 15 residues. The CDR3 region is CSARHSGRAYNEQFF. The CDR3 coding sequence is TGCAGTGCTAGGCACAGCGGGAGGGCCTACAATGAGCAGTTCTTC.

The chain couples TRBV6-1 to TRBJ2-2; D is ambiguous. This CDR3 has 15 residues. The V gene's germline CDR1 is MNHNS and CDR2 SASEGT. Trimming cost V 11 bases and J 0 bases, with 16 bases left between them. DNA of the CDR3: TGTGCCTACCTCCGGGCAGGACCGAACACCGGGGAGCTGTTTTTT. Protein sequence: CAYLRAGPNTGELFF.

This clonotype came up many times. The gene calls are TRBV12-3 or TRBV12-4 and TRBJ2-5; 7 bases line up with TRBD1. The CDR3 runs 14 residues. After removal of 6 bases from V and 2 bases from J, the junction contained 6 bases not matched to a gene. The chain's CDR3 is CASSLGTAQETQYF. The CDR3 DNA reads TGTGCCAGCAGCCTCGGGACAGCGCAAGAGACCCAGTACTTC.